This is a list of T cell receptor beta chains from one sample in a study of cytomegalovirus exposure and HLA in healthy donors. Here immunoSEQ multiplex PCR was the method, and the copy in TCRdb shows in-frame clones only, minus some. Of approximately 76,000 clones in the sample, roughly 95% are singletons; the top ten hold 2.5% to 3.5%. The sample was PBMCs. The receptors derive from a woman aged 18-30 years in good health and CMV-seropositive. Each CDR3 is given with its conserved first and last residue. Fields, in order: CDR3 DNA, CDR3 protein, clone size, V gene, J gene, CDR3 length, D gene. The D gene is left open where the match is weak. Only part of the rows carry a size: once, few, many, or a class if the clone is expanded.

CDR3nt: TGTGCCAGCAGCCCCCAAGGAGGGCCCAACTACGAGCAGTACTTC; CDR3aa: CASSPQGGPNYEQYF; abundance: .; v_gene: TRBV28; j_gene: TRBJ2-7; len: 15; d_gene: .
CDR3nt: TGTGCCAGCAGTGAAATCGCGGGGGGGCCGTGGAATGAGCAGTTCTTC; CDR3aa: CASSEIAGGPWNEQFF; abundance: .; v_gene: TRBV2; j_gene: TRBJ2-1; len: 16; d_gene: TRBD2
CDR3nt: TGTGCCAGCAGCCCATCGTCAAGGGGGTTAACAGAGACCCAGTACTTC; CDR3aa: CASSPSSRGLTETQYF; abundance: .; v_gene: TRBV5-5; j_gene: TRBJ2-5; len: 16; d_gene: .
CDR3nt: TGTGCCAGCAGCTTAGGTGGGGCCGTCGAGCAGTACTTC; CDR3aa: CASSLGGAVEQYF; abundance: .; v_gene: TRBV7-9; j_gene: TRBJ2-7; len: 13; d_gene: .
CDR3nt: TGTGCCAGCAGCCGTACCACGGGGATGAATTATTCACCCCTCCACTTT; CDR3aa: CASSRTTGMNYSPLHF; abundance: few; v_gene: TRBV11-3; j_gene: TRBJ1-6; len: 16; d_gene: .
CDR3nt: TGTGCCAGCAGCTTAAACCCGGGGAGCGGAGCCTATGGCTACACCTTC; CDR3aa: CASSLNPGSGAYGYTF; abundance: .; v_gene: TRBV7-3; j_gene: TRBJ1-2; len: 16; d_gene: .
CDR3nt: TGTGCCAGCAGCTTGAGTGGGAGTGGCTCGGACACAGATACGCAGTATTTT; CDR3aa: CASSLSGSGSDTDTQYF; abundance: .; v_gene: TRBV11-2; j_gene: TRBJ2-3; len: 17; d_gene: .
CDR3nt: TGCGCCAGCAGCGGACAGGGAGGGGATCAGCCCCAGCATTTT; CDR3aa: CASSGQGGDQPQHF; abundance: .; v_gene: TRBV5-1; j_gene: TRBJ1-5; len: 14; d_gene: TRBD1
CDR3nt: TGTGCCAGCAGCTCCCAGGGACAGGGGACGTCGGGGGAGCTGTTTTTT; CDR3aa: CASSSQGQGTSGELFF; abundance: .; v_gene: TRBV7-9; j_gene: TRBJ2-2; len: 16; d_gene: TRBD1
CDR3nt: TGTGCCAGCACCTATCAATTAGCAGGGGGCGCCTATGGCTACACCTTC; CDR3aa: CASTYQLAGGAYGYTF; abundance: .; v_gene: TRBV19; j_gene: TRBJ1-2; len: 16; d_gene: TRBD1
CDR3nt: TGCAGCGTTTTAAGCACAGATACGCAGTATTTT; CDR3aa: CSVLSTDTQYF; abundance: once; v_gene: TRBV29-1; j_gene: TRBJ2-3; len: 11; d_gene: .
CDR3nt: TGTGCCAGCAGGCGGACAGGGGGCACTTTATATGGCTACACCTTC; CDR3aa: CASRRTGGTLYGYTF; abundance: .; v_gene: TRBV28; j_gene: TRBJ1-2; len: 15; d_gene: TRBD1
CDR3nt: TGCGCCAGCAGCTTGGCGGGAGAGACCCAGTACTTC; CDR3aa: CASSLAGETQYF; abundance: .; v_gene: TRBV5-1; j_gene: TRBJ2-5; len: 12; d_gene: .
CDR3nt: TGTGCCAGCAGTGAAGACAGGGTGTATACCGGGGAGCTGTTTTTT; CDR3aa: CASSEDRVYTGELFF; abundance: .; v_gene: TRBV2; j_gene: TRBJ2-2; len: 15; d_gene: .
CDR3nt: TGTGCCATCAACGAGGGTGAGGGTCAGCCCCAGCATTTT; CDR3aa: CAINEGEGQPQHF; abundance: .; v_gene: TRBV10-3; j_gene: TRBJ1-5; len: 13; d_gene: .
CDR3nt: TGTGCCAGCAGCTGGACACGGCCTAACACCGGGGAGCTGTTTTTT; CDR3aa: CASSWTRPNTGELFF; abundance: .; v_gene: TRBV28; j_gene: TRBJ2-2; len: 15; d_gene: .
CDR3nt: TGTGCCACCAGCCTGTCTAACACTGAAGCTTTCTTT; CDR3aa: CATSLSNTEAFF; abundance: .; v_gene: TRBV15; j_gene: TRBJ1-1; len: 12; d_gene: .
CDR3nt: TGTGCCAGCAGCCAAGATCGGGGTTCTGATCTGTTCTTC; CDR3aa: CASSQDRGSDLFF; abundance: .; v_gene: TRBV14; j_gene: TRBJ2-1; len: 13; d_gene: .
CDR3nt: TGCGCCAGCAGCCAAGCCTTCCCAGTTGGGGGGAGCACAGATACGCAGTATTTT; CDR3aa: CASSQAFPVGGSTDTQYF; abundance: .; v_gene: TRBV4-3; j_gene: TRBJ2-3; len: 18; d_gene: .
CDR3nt: TGTGCCAGCAGCTCCCAACAGGACGGAACTGAAGCTTTCTTT; CDR3aa: CASSSQQDGTEAFF; abundance: .; v_gene: TRBV7-9; j_gene: TRBJ1-1; len: 14; d_gene: .
CDR3nt: TGCGCCAGCAGCCACACTTTAGGTGGGGGCGGGTACGAGCAGTACTTC; CDR3aa: CASSHTLGGGGYEQYF; abundance: .; v_gene: TRBV4-3; j_gene: TRBJ2-7; len: 16; d_gene: .
CDR3nt: TGTGCCACCAGCAGCGGACGGGGAAACTACGAGCAGTACTTC; CDR3aa: CATSSGRGNYEQYF; abundance: .; v_gene: TRBV15; j_gene: TRBJ2-7; len: 14; d_gene: .
CDR3nt: TGTGCCAGCGATCCCGGACTAGCGGGAGGGAGACAGTACTTC; CDR3aa: CASDPGLAGGRQYF; abundance: .; v_gene: TRBV7-8; j_gene: TRBJ2-7; len: 14; d_gene: TRBD2
CDR3nt: TGTGCCAGCAGCTCTCCATTTGGAACGGGTGAAGCTTTCTTT; CDR3aa: CASSSPFGTGEAFF; abundance: .; v_gene: TRBV14; j_gene: TRBJ1-1; len: 14; d_gene: .
CDR3nt: TGTGCCAGTAGCCGTTACAGGACCCAAGGGCTTGAGCAGTACTTC; CDR3aa: CASSRYRTQGLEQYF; abundance: .; v_gene: TRBV19; j_gene: TRBJ2-7; len: 15; d_gene: .
CDR3nt: TGTGCCAGCAGCGCATACGCAGGGGTAGTCTCCAACGTCCTGACTTTC; CDR3aa: CASSAYAGVVSNVLTF; abundance: .; v_gene: TRBV9; j_gene: TRBJ2-6; len: 16; d_gene: .